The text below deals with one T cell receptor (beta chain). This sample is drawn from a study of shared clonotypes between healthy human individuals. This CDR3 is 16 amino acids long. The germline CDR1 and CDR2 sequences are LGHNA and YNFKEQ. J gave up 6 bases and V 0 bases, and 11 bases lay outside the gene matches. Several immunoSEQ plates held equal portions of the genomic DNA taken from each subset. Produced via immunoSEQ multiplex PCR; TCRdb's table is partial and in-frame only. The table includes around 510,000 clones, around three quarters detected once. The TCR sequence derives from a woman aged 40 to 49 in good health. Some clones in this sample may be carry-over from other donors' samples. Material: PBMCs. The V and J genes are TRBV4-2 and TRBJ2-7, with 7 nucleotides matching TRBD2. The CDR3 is CASSQEVWAGEGEQYF. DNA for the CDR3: TGTGCCAGCAGCCAAGAGGTTTGGGCGGGAGAAGGCGAGCAGTACTTC.